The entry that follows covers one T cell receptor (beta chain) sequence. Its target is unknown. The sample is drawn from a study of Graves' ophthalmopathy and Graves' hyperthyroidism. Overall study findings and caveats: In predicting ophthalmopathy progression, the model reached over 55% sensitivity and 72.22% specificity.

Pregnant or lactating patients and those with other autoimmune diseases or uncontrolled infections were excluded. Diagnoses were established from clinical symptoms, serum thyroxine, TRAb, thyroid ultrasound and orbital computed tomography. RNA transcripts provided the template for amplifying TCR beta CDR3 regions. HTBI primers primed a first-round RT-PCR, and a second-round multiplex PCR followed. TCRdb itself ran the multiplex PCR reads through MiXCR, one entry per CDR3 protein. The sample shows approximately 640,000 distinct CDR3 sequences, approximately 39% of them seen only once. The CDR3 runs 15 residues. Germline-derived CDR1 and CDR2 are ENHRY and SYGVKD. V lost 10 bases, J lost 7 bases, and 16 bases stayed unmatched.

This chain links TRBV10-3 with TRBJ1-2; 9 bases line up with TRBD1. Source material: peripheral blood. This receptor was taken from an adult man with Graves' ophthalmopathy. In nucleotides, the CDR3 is TGTGCCAGCAGCACCTCTCGGACAGGGGTCGGTGGCTACACCTTC. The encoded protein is CASSTSRTGVGGYTF.